These T cell receptor beta chains were read from a single sample in a study of T cells after yellow fever vaccination. Each CDR3 protein is one row after TCRdb ran MiXCR on the 5' RACE reads. The table includes about 350,000 distinct CDR3 sequences, 8% to 9.5% detected once. The source material was PBMCs, sampled roughly 45 days after the first yellow fever vaccination. Receptor source: a man in his late teens or twenties who received the YFV17D yellow fever vaccine. CDR3s include the opening cysteine and the closing phenylalanine or tryptophan. D genes are given only for firm matches. Clone size appears in some rows only: once, few, many, or a class for an expanded clone.

j_call v_call clone_size d_call cdr3_nt cdr3_aa
TRBJ1-2 TRBV7-2 . . TGTGCCAGCAGCTTCTGGGGGTTAGACTATGGCTACACCTTC CASSFWGLDYGYTF
TRBJ2-5 TRBV5-1 . . TGCGCCAGCAGCTTTGGACAGCAGGGAGAGACCCAGTACTTC CASSFGQQGETQYF
TRBJ2-3 TRBV30 few . TGTGCCTGGAGTGGATTCTCCCTCACAGATACGCAGTATTTT CAWSGFSLTDTQYF
TRBJ2-5 TRBV7-9 many . TGTGCCAGCAGCTTACCTTCAGAACAAGAGACCCAGTACTTC CASSLPSEQETQYF
TRBJ2-7 TRBV20-1 . TRBD1 TGCAGTGCTAGTTGGACAGGGAGCTCCTACGAGCAGTACTTC CSASWTGSSYEQYF
TRBJ1-5 TRBV20-1 few . TGCAGTGCTGGGATCGGAGTAAATCAGCCCCAGCATTTT CSAGIGVNQPQHF
TRBJ2-7 TRBV18 . TRBD1 TGTGCCAGCTCACTGGACAGGGGAGGGGGCGAGCAGTACTTC CASSLDRGGGEQYF
TRBJ2-1 TRBV5-1 . TRBD2 TGCGCCAGCACCCTGCTCGGCGGGGGTCTCAATGAGCAGTTCTTC CASTLLGGGLNEQFF
TRBJ1-1 TRBV12-3/TRBV12-4 . . TGTGCCAGCACCCTAATGGAGACGACCACTGAAGCTTTCTTT CASTLMETTTEAFF
TRBJ1-2 TRBV5-1 . . TGCGCCAGCAGCTTGGTTACGGGTCCGGGTAACTATGGCTACACCTTC CASSLVTGPGNYGYTF
TRBJ1-5 TRBV12-3/TRBV12-4 . TRBD1 TGTGCCAGCAGTCCCACCGGACAGGGGATTAGCAATCAGCCCCAGCATTTT CASSPTGQGISNQPQHF
TRBJ1-1 TRBV12-3/TRBV12-4 . . TGTGCCAGCAGCCCCCCGGGGAAGAAGGCTTTCTTT CASSPPGKKAFF
TRBJ2-5 TRBV5-4 few . TGTGCCAGCAGCTGGCGTGGAGGAGAGACCCAGTACTTC CASSWRGGETQYF
TRBJ2-1 TRBV11-2 . TRBD2 TGTGCCAGCAGGCCCTCGGCCGGGGCGGGGGGCGAGCAGTTCTTC CASRPSAGAGGEQFF
TRBJ2-1 TRBV11-3 few TRBD2 TGTGCCAGCAGCCCACAAAGCGGGGAGGATGAGCAGTTCTTC CASSPQSGEDEQFF
TRBJ2-2 TRBV2 few . TGTGCCGGAGGGTATTCCGGCACCGGGGAGCTGTTTTTT CAGGYSGTGELFF
TRBJ1-1 TRBV5-6 few . TGTGCCAGCAGCCGAGGAGGGATTCATGAAGCTTTCTTT CASSRGGIHEAFF
TRBJ2-1 TRBV20-1 . . TGCAGTGCAGACTTGGGGTACAATGAGCAGTTCTTC CSADLGYNEQFF
TRBJ1-1 TRBV7-2 few . TGTGCCAGCAGCCCGGGACCCCCGAACACTGAAGCTTTCTTT CASSPGPPNTEAFF
TRBJ2-7 TRBV27 few . TGTGCCAGCAGTTTATCGGGCGGAGGGGATTACGAGCAGTACTTC CASSLSGGGDYEQYF
TRBJ2-7 TRBV7-2 . TRBD2 TGTGCCAGCGGAAAGAGGCTAGCGGGGCCCTCCTACGAGCAGTACTTC CASGKRLAGPSYEQYF
TRBJ1-1 TRBV12-3/TRBV12-4 few . TGTGCCAGCACCTGGGAGAGCACTGAAGCTTTCTTT CASTWESTEAFF
TRBJ2-5 TRBV5-1 few TRBD2 TGCGCCAGCAGCCTCTCTAGCGGGGGGGGAATACTTCAAGAGACCCAGTACTTC CASSLSSGGGILQETQYF
TRBJ1-3 TRBV7-2 many . TGTGCCAGCAGCTTGAGGGGTGGTGGAAACACCATATATTTT CASSLRGGGNTIYF
TRBJ1-4 TRBV5-1 few . TGCGCCAGCAGCCTGGGGAGGGAGGAAAAACTGTTTTTT CASSLGREEKLFF